The 17 T cell receptor beta chains listed next were all sequenced from one sample in a study of graft-versus-host responses after intestinal transplantation. Measured with immunoSEQ multiplex PCR; TCRdb has only the in-frame clones, and not every one. The sample contains tens of thousands of clones, about 94% of which appear only once. These receptors have no identified antigens. The sequencing used unstimulated CD8+ T cells sorted from spleen or lymph node cells, collected before intestinal transplant. All receptors come from a human donor who received an intestinal transplant.

The chain couples TRBV20-1 to TRBJ2-5; D is unclear. The length of the CDR3 is 10 residues. Trimming cost V 1 base and J 5 bases, with 2 bases left between them. The germline gives CDR1 DFQATT, CDR2 SNEGSKA (reference sequence). CDR3 nucleotides: TGCAGTGCTAGAGCTGAGACCCAGTACTTC. Residues: CSARAETQYF.

V usage is TRBV5-1 and J usage is TRBJ2-7, with a tentative D call TRBD2 (6 bases). The CDR3 consists of 16 residues. The ends were cut back, 0 bases at V and 0 bases at J, with 13 bases in the middle. Germline CDR1 and CDR2: SGHRS and YFSETQ. The CDR3 reads CASSLESGLTSYEQYF. The CDR3 DNA sequence: TGCGCCAGCAGCTTGGAATCGGGACTCACCTCCTACGAGCAGTACTTC.

DNA for the CDR3: TGTGCCAGCAGTCCCCCCGGAGGTATTTTGGAGACCCAGTACTTC. Its protein is CASSPPGGILETQYF. V is TRBV27 and J is TRBJ2-5, with TRBD2 as a possible D gene (5 bases). The CDR3 sequence is 15 residues long. In germline, CDR1 is MNHEY, CDR2 SMNVEV (reference sequence). Trimming pared 5 bases from V and 5 bases from J, leaving 18 bases between.

This clone was recorded only once. The chain recombines TRBV4-2 with TRBJ2-1; tentatively, D is TRBD1 or TRBD2 (5 bases each). Germline lookup yields CDR1 LGHNA and CDR2 YNFKEQ. The V and J ends lost 0 bases and 6 bases respectively, with 12 bases between them. CDR3 length equals 15 residues. The CDR3 coding sequence is TGTGCCAGCAGCCAAGAGACTACGGGGCGCAATGAGCAGTTCTTC. It yields the protein CASSQETTGRNEQFF.

This clone was found once. V gene TRBV10-3 combines with J gene TRBJ1-1; tentatively, D is TRBD1 (5 bases). The CDR3 covers 13 residues. Trimming removed 7 bases at V and 1 base at J, with 10 bases between. CDR1 ENHRY and CDR2 SYGVKD come from the germline V gene. CDR3 in DNA: TGTGCCATCAACCCGACAGAGAACACTGAAGCTTTCTTT. Encoded protein: CAINPTENTEAFF.

This clone was detected once. This chain's CDR3 is CASSPTGQGSNQPQHF. CDR3 sequence (DNA): TGTGCCAGCTCACCAACGGGACAGGGATCCAATCAGCCCCAGCATTTT. The chain carries TRBV18 and TRBJ1-5, with 9 nucleotides matching TRBD1. The CDR3 length is 16 residues. Trimming removed 2 bases from V and 3 bases from J; junction bases left unmatched: 5. Per the germline V gene, CDR1 is KGHSH and CDR2 is LQKENI.

The chain links TRBV30 to TRBJ2-1, with D perhaps TRBD2 (6 bases). Germline V gives CDR1 GTSNPN, CDR2 SVGIG (reference sequence). The V end lost 5 bases, the J end lost 0 bases, and 14 bases lay between the germline ends. The CDR3 contains 15 residues. CDR3 sequence (DNA): TGTGCCTGGGACCAGCGGGCTAGCTCCTACAATGAGCAGTTCTTC. This encodes CAWDQRASSYNEQFF.

The chain combines TRBV5-4 with TRBJ2-7; 7 nucleotides align to TRBD2. Germline trimming cut 3 bases from V and 1 base from J; bases unmatched to any gene: 7. CDR3 length: 15 residues. Germline V gene data show CDR1 as SGHNT and CDR2 as YYREEE (reference sequence). This CDR3 is CASSYLTSPSYEQYF. The CDR3 DNA is TGTGCCAGCAGCTACCTGACTAGCCCGTCCTACGAGCAGTACTTC.

This chain uses TRBV10-2 with TRBJ1-5, with D unresolved. This CDR3 is built from 12 residues. The V end was cut by 8 bases, the J end by 5 bases, with 10 bases between. Germline CDR1 reads WSHSY; CDR2 reads SAAADI. The DNA of the CDR3 is TGCGCCAGCGGAGAGGCACATCAGCCCCAGCATTTT. Translated: CASGEAHQPQHF.

V usage is TRBV19 and J usage is TRBJ1-1, with 9 bases identical to TRBD1. The CDR3 totals 15 residues. Germline trimming cut 4 bases from V and 2 bases from J; bases unmatched to any gene: 5. Germline CDR1 reads LNHDA; CDR2 reads SQIVND (reference sequence). The CDR3 DNA reads TGTGCCAGTAGTACGTGGGACAGGGTTAACACTGAAGCTTTCTTT. The encoded protein is CASSTWDRVNTEAFF. Supplemented by reference TRBV19 and TRBJ1-1, the full variable domain reads DGGITQSPKYLFRKEGQNVTLSCEQNLNHDAMYWYRQDPGQGLRLIYYSQIVNDFQKGDIAEGYSVSREKKESFPLTVTSAQKNPTAFYLCASSTWDRVNTEAFFGQGTRLTVV.

V gene TRBV19 combines with J gene TRBJ2-2; TRBD1 might be the D (5 bases). The germline V gene encodes CDR1 LNHDA and CDR2 SQIVND (reference sequence). V shed 4 bases and J shed 5 bases, with 17 bases lying between them. The length of the CDR3 is 16 residues. The CDR3 loop is CASSRGNWAPTGELFF. Here the CDR3 DNA reads TGTGCCAGTAGTAGGGGCAATTGGGCCCCAACCGGGGAGCTGTTTTTT.

The chain has TRBV27 and TRBJ1-4; no clear D. The ends were cut back, 5 bases at V and 12 bases at J, with 13 bases in the middle. Germline V gives CDR1 MNHEY, CDR2 SMNVEV (reference sequence). This CDR3 is built from 12 residues. The CDR3 DNA is TGTGCCAGCAGTAATCCCCCGGAGGAACTGTTTTTT. This translates into CASSNPPEELFF.

The chain employs TRBV14 and TRBJ2-7; perhaps TRBD2 as D (5 bases). Trimming shortened V by 0 bases and J by 1 base, and 13 bases separated the two germline ends. The CDR3 covers 16 residues. Germline V lookup: CDR1 SGHDN, CDR2 FVKESK. The CDR3 spells CASSQEGWLASYEQYF. The CDR3 DNA reads as TGTGCCAGCAGCCAAGAAGGCTGGCTAGCTTCCTACGAGCAGTACTTC.

In DNA, the CDR3 is TGTGCCAGCAGCCTAAGCATTGAGGGCACCGGGGAGCTGTTTTTT. The encoded protein is CASSLSIEGTGELFF. This rearrangement joins TRBV28 to TRBJ2-2; perhaps TRBD2 as D (5 bases). Germline CDR1 reads MDHEN; CDR2 reads SYDVKM. CDR3 length equals 15 residues. V lost 6 bases and J 4 bases, leaving 15 bases between the germline ends.

The V and J genes are TRBV28 and TRBJ2-3, with D possibly TRBD1 on 5 matching bases. Germline assignment: CDR1 MDHEN and CDR2 SYDVKM. This CDR3 region has 15 residues. Between the trimmed V and J ends, which lost 6 bases and 0 bases, there was a span of 13 bases. The CDR3: CASSRGAGSTDTQYF. CDR3 nucleotide sequence: TGTGCCAGCAGCCGCGGTGCAGGGAGCACAGATACGCAGTATTTT.

The V call is TRBV9, the J call TRBJ1-2, with D perhaps matching TRBD1 (5 bases). This CDR3 comprises 18 residues. Looked up from germline, CDR1 is SGDLS and CDR2 is YYNGEE. V was clipped by 0 bases and J by 0 bases, with 18 bases between them. CDR3 in amino acids: CASSVGGTLGLPNYGYTF. The CDR3 DNA reads TGTGCCAGCAGCGTAGGTGGGACCTTAGGATTACCTAACTATGGCTACACCTTC.

This clone has just one count. This chain joins TRBV5-1 and TRBJ2-1, with a weak D call TRBD2 (5 bases). V was cut by 2 bases and J by 2 bases, with 14 bases left in between. Germline CDR1 is SGHRS and CDR2 is YFSETQ. The CDR3 runs 16 residues. The CDR3 nucleotides are TGCGCCAGCAGCTTTGGAGGCGGCCTAGCCTACAATGAGCAGTTCTTC. Amino acids: CASSFGGGLAYNEQFF.